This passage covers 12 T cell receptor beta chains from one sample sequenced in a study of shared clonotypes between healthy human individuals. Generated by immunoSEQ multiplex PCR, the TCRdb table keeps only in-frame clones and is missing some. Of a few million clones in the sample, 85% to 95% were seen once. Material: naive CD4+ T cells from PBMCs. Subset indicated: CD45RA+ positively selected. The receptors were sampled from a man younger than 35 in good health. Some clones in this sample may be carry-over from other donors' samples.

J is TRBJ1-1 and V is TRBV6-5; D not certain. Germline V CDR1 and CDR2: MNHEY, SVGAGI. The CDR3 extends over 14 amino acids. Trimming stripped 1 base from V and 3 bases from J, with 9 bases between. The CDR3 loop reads CASSYYSRDTEAFF. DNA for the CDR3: TGTGCCAGCAGTTACTATTCTCGGGACACTGAAGCTTTCTTT.

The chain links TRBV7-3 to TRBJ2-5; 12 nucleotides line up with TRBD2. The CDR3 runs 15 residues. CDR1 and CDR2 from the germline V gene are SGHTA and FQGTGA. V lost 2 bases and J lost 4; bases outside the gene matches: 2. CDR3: CASSLRLAGAETQYF. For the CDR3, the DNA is TGTGCCAGCAGCTTACGACTAGCGGGAGCAGAGACCCAGTACTTC. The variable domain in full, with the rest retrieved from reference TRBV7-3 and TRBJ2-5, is GAGVSQTPSNKVTEKGKYVELRCDPISGHTALYWYRQSLGQGPEFLIYFQGTGAADDSGLPNDRFFAVRPEGSVSTLKIQRTERGDSAVYLCASSLRLAGAETQYFGPGTRLLVL.

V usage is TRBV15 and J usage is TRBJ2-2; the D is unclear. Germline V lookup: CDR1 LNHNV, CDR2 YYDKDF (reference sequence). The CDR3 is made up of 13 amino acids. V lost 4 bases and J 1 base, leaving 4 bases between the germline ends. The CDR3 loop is CATSMRNTGELFF. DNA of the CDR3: TGTGCCACCAGCATGCGGAACACCGGGGAGCTGTTTTTT.

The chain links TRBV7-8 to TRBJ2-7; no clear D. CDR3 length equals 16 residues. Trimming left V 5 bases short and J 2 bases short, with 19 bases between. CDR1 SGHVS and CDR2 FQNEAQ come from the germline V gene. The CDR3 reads CASSPDPTRMAYEQYF. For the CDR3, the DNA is TGTGCCAGCAGCCCCGATCCGACCAGAATGGCCTACGAGCAGTACTTC.

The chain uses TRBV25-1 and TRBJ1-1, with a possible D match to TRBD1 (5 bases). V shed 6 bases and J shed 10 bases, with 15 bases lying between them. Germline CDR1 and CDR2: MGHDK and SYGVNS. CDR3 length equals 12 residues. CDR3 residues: CASRGDGEGAFF. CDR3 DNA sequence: TGTGCCAGCAGGGGGGACGGGGAGGGAGCTTTCTTT.

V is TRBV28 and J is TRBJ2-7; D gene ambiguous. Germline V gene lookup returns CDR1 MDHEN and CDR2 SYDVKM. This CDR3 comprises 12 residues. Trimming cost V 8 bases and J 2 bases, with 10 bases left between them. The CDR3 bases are TGTGCCAGCCGTACCGCCCCCTACGAGCAGTACTTC. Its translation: CASRTAPYEQYF.

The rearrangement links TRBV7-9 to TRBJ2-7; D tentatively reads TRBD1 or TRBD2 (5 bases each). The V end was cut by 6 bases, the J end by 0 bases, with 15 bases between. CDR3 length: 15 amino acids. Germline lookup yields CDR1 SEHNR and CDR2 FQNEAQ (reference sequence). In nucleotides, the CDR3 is TGTGCCAGCAGGTCTAGTCGGGGCTACTCCTACGAGCAGTACTTC. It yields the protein CASRSSRGYSYEQYF.

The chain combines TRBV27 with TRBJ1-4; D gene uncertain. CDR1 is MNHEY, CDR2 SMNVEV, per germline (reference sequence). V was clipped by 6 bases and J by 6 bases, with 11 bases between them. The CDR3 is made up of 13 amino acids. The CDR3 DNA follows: TGTGCCAGCAGCCGATTCCAAGATGAAAAACTGTTTTTT. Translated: CASSRFQDEKLFF.

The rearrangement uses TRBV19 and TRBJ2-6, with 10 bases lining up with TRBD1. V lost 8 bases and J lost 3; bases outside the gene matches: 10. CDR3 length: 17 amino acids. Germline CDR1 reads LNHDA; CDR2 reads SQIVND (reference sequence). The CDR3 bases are TGTGCCAGTCATTCCGGGACAGGGGTAGGTGGGGCCAACGTCCTGACTTTC. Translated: CASHSGTGVGGANVLTF.

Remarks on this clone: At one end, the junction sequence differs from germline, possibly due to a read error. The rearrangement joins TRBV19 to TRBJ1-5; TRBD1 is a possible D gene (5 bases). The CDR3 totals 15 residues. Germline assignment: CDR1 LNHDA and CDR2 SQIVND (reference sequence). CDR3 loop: CASSLDWGSNQPQHF. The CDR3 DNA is TGTGCCAGTAGTCTAGACTGGGGGAGCAATCAGCCCCAGCATTTT.

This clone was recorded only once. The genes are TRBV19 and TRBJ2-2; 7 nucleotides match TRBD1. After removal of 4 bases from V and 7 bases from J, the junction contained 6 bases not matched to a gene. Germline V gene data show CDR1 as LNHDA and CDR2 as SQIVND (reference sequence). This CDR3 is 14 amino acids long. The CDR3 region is CASSNRGFIGELFF. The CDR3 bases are TGTGCCAGTAGTAACAGGGGATTCATCGGGGAGCTGTTTTTT.

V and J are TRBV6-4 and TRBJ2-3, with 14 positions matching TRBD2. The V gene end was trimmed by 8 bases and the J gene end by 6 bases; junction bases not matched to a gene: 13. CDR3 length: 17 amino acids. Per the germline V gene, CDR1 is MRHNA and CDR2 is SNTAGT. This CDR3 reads CASPEGGLAGARDTQYF. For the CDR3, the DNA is TGTGCCAGCCCCGAGGGGGGACTAGCGGGAGCGAGGGATACGCAGTATTTT.